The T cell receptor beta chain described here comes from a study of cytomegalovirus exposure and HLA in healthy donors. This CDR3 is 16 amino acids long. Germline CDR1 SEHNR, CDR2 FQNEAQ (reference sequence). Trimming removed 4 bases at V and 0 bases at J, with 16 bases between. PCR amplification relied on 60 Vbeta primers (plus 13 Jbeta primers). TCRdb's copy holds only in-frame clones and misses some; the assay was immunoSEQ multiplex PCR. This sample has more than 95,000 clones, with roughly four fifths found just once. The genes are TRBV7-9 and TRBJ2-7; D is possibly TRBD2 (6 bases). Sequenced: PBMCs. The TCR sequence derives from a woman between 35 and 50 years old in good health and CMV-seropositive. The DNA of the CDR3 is TGTGCCAGCAGCTCCAGCCGGGACTCGCCCTCCTACGAGCAGTACTTC. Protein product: CASSSSRDSPSYEQYF.